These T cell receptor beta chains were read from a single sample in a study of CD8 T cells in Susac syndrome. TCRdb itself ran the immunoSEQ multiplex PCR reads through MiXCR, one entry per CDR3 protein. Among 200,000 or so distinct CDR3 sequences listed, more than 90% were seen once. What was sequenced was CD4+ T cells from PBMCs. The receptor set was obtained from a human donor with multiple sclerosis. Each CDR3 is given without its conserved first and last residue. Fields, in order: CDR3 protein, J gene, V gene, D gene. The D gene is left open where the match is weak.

CDR3aa: SALDVHEQF
j_gene: TRBJ2-1
v_gene: TRBV20-1
d_gene: .

CDR3aa: SVASFSYNEQF
j_gene: TRBJ2-1
v_gene: TRBV29-1
d_gene: .

CDR3aa: ASSPVGDEQY
j_gene: TRBJ2-7
v_gene: TRBV18
d_gene: .

CDR3aa: AWSVGRSGALLGAGELF
j_gene: TRBJ2-2
v_gene: TRBV30
d_gene: .

CDR3aa: ATSAPGQGYGYT
j_gene: TRBJ1-2
v_gene: TRBV24-1
d_gene: TRBD1

CDR3aa: ASSPDINSYEQY
j_gene: TRBJ2-7
v_gene: TRBV4-2
d_gene: .

CDR3aa: AWSVGTGAF
j_gene: TRBJ1-1
v_gene: TRBV30
d_gene: .

CDR3aa: ASSLVGRLSGANVLT
j_gene: TRBJ2-6
v_gene: TRBV5-4
d_gene: .

CDR3aa: ASSPDRGHEKLF
j_gene: TRBJ1-4
v_gene: TRBV7-2
d_gene: TRBD1

CDR3aa: SARRGTSGYEQY
j_gene: TRBJ2-7
v_gene: TRBV20-1
d_gene: TRBD2

CDR3aa: ASSLYSSGHHNEQF
j_gene: TRBJ2-1
v_gene: TRBV3-1
d_gene: TRBD2

CDR3aa: ASSHGTGGRELF
j_gene: TRBJ2-2
v_gene: TRBV12-3/TRBV12-4
d_gene: TRBD1

CDR3aa: ATTRDTRSNQPQH
j_gene: TRBJ1-5
v_gene: TRBV15
d_gene: .

CDR3aa: SARVGTGGEKLF
j_gene: TRBJ1-4
v_gene: TRBV20-1
d_gene: TRBD1

CDR3aa: SARGDPIDGYT
j_gene: TRBJ1-2
v_gene: TRBV20-1
d_gene: .